This T cell receptor beta chain was profiled in a study of blood T cell repertoires in COVID-19. Study-level information: Sources were T cells, B-cell-depleted T cells, or PBMCs; the material itself was cDNA or gDNA.

In Seattle, patients joined the study during active infection and were tracked longitudinally. Some clones are missing from TCRdb's copy, which holds only in-frame ones; the method was immunoSEQ multiplex PCR. Of over 65,000 clones listed, 78% are singletons. Germline CDR1 reads MNHEY; CDR2 reads SMNVEV (reference sequence). There are 15 residues in the CDR3. The germline V and J ends were trimmed by 3 bases and 7 bases, with 13 bases remaining between them. Sample: peripheral blood. The chain is built from TRBV27 and TRBJ1-6, with a tentative D call TRBD1 (5 bases). The TCR was taken from a man aged 55 to 70 with COVID-19, enrolled during active disease. The CDR3, as DNA: TGTGCCAGCAGTTTCGGCGGCAGGGTAAATTCACCCCTCCACTTT. This codes for CASSFGGRVNSPLHF.